The entry below gives a single T cell receptor beta chain sequence along with its context. This entry comes from a study of cytomegalovirus exposure and HLA in healthy donors. Sequencing was performed with immunoSEQ multiplex PCR; in TCRdb, only in-frame clones are kept and a portion is missing. The sample gives almost 75,000 clones, around four fifths of which show up once; around 3% is in the top ten. The CDR3 covers 15 residues. Per the germline V gene, CDR1 is SGHRS and CDR2 is YFSETQ. Trimming left V 0 bases short and J 0 bases short, with 9 bases between. The TCR originated in a man aged 25-40 years in good health and CMV-seronegative. The chain is built from TRBV5-1 and TRBJ1-1; D gene uncertain. The sequencing input was PBMCs. The DNA for the CDR3 is TGCGCCAGCAGCTTGGGAACACCCCTGAACACTGAAGCTTTCTTT. Its protein is CASSLGTPLNTEAFF.